Following are 17 T cell receptor beta chains from one sample sequenced in a study of graft-versus-host responses after intestinal transplantation. Repertoires were generated with immunoSEQ multiplex PCR, while TCRdb's copy carries only in-frame clones and drops some. Of about 7,400 clones in the sample, roughly 33% were seen once. This material consisted of alloreactive CD4+ T cells from a mixed lymphocyte reaction culture, taken before transplantation. Sample subset: CFSE-low proliferating T cells sorted from approximately 6-day pre-transplant mixed lymphocyte reaction (GvH or HvG direction). The source of these receptors is a human patient who was an organ donor for intestinal transplantation.

This clone was detected only a few times. The V gene is TRBV4-1, the J gene TRBJ1-1, with a possible D match to TRBD1 (6 bases). V dropped 1 base and J dropped 7 bases, with 19 bases sitting between them. Per the germline V gene, CDR1 is MGHRA and CDR2 is YSYEKL. CDR3 length equals 16 residues. CDR3 in DNA: TGCGCCAGCAGCCAAGGCAGGGGAGTTCGCCCCCGTGAAGCTTTCTTT. Amino acid sequence: CASSQGRGVRPREAFF.

This rearrangement joins TRBV5-5 to TRBJ2-5, with a weak D call TRBD1 (5 bases). This CDR3 has 15 residues. Trimming left V 1 base short and J 3 bases short, with 13 bases between. Germline CDR1 reads SGHKS; CDR2 reads YYEKEE (reference sequence). CDR3 amino acids: CASSLIGVREETQYF. For the CDR3, the DNA is TGTGCCAGCAGCTTGATAGGCGTCAGGGAAGAGACCCAGTACTTC. Filled out from reference TRBV5-5 and TRBJ2-5, the complete variable domain reads DAGVTQSPTHLIKTRGQQVTLRCSPISGHKSVSWYQQVLGQGPQFIFQYYEKEERGRGNFPDRFSARQFPNYSSELNVNALLLGDSALYLCASSLIGVREETQYFGPGTRLLVL.

This clone has at least ten counts. This rearrangement joins TRBV18 to TRBJ2-7; D is perhaps TRBD1 (6 bases). V was cut by 6 bases and J by 2 bases, with 17 bases left in between. CDR1 and CDR2 (germline): KGHSH, LQKENI. This CDR3 has 15 amino acids. The CDR3, as DNA: TGTGCCAGCTCCCAGGGGCTCAGACGGGCCTACGAGCAGTACTTC. As protein: CASSQGLRRAYEQYF.

This clone was counted a few times. The CDR3, as DNA: TGTGCAAGTCGCCCGCGACAGGGGAAAGGGTCACCCCTCCACTTT. This gives the protein CASRPRQGKGSPLHF. The chain has TRBV12-2 and TRBJ1-6; TRBD1, the table's D call, lacks a check against the DNA. TRBV12-2 is a known pseudogene. This CDR3 region has 15 residues.

This clone was found once. The chain combines TRBV30 with TRBJ2-1, with TRBD2 identical over 9 bases. The length of the CDR3 is 16 residues. Trimming took 3 bases from V and 7 from J; bases not matched to a gene: 13. Looked up from germline, CDR1 is GTSNPN and CDR2 is SVGIG (reference sequence). Here the CDR3 reads CAWSFLAGTTRNEQFF. In nucleotides, the CDR3 is TGTGCCTGGAGCTTTCTAGCGGGGACTACTAGGAATGAGCAGTTCTTC.

The V gene is TRBV6-5, the J gene TRBJ1-1, with D possibly being TRBD1 (6 bases). The CDR3 contains 14 residues. V shed 6 bases and J shed 1 base, with 12 bases lying between them. Per the germline V gene, CDR1 is MNHEY and CDR2 is SVGAGI. The CDR3 region is CASSSRGGNTEAFF. As DNA, the CDR3 is TGTGCCAGCAGCTCGAGGGGGGGGAACACTGAAGCTTTCTTT.

This sequence joins TRBV18 and TRBJ2-7; maybe TRBD1 (7 bases). V was cut by 5 bases and J by 6 bases, with 17 bases left in between. The CDR3 loop spans 14 amino acids. Germline CDR1 reads KGHSH; CDR2 reads LQKENI. The CDR3 DNA follows: TGTGCCAGCTCAACCCGGACAGGAGGGACCGAGCAGTACTTC. Its translation: CASSTRTGGTEQYF.

In this sample, this clone turned up a few times. In DNA, the CDR3 is TGTGCCAGCAGGCTGACAGGTAGGAGCAATCAGCCCCAGCATTTT. Its protein product is CASRLTGRSNQPQHF. The gene calls are TRBV6-5 and TRBJ1-5, with a weak D call TRBD1 (6 bases). From germline, CDR1 is MNHEY and CDR2 SVGAGI. V dropped 6 bases and J dropped 1 base, with 13 bases sitting between them. The CDR3 totals 15 residues.

This clone is medium-sized in the sample. The chain uses TRBV5-1 and TRBJ2-7; tentatively, D is TRBD1 (5 bases). V lost 5 bases and J lost 8, with 14 bases in between. The CDR3 contains 12 residues. The germline gives CDR1 SGHRS, CDR2 YFSETQ. The CDR3: CASRPHAGQQYF. The CDR3, as DNA: TGCGCCAGCAGACCTCATGCAGGGCAGCAGTACTTC.

The V call is TRBV4-2, the J call TRBJ2-5, with D possibly TRBD2 on 6 matching bases. The germline V gene has CDR1 LGHNA and CDR2 YNFKEQ. This CDR3 has 16 amino acids. V was pared by 0 bases and J by 4 bases, with 15 bases between. CDR3 DNA: TGTGCCAGCAGCCAAGATAGGAGGGTAAATGGAGAGACCCAGTACTTC. It yields the protein CASSQDRRVNGETQYF.

The J gene is TRBJ1-6, the V gene TRBV6-1; D remains ambiguous. Deletions cut 3 bases from V and 9 bases from J, with 12 bases between. This CDR3 spans 14 amino acids. Per germline, CDR1 MNHNS and CDR2 SASEGT. CDR3 loop: CASSDIPLSSPLHF. CDR3 nucleotides: TGTGCCAGCAGTGACATCCCCCTTAGTTCACCCCTCCACTTT.

This clone was seen more than once but under ten times. This chain connects TRBV11-3 to TRBJ2-7; tentatively, D is TRBD2 (6 bases). V lost 2 bases and J lost 4, with 12 bases in between. This CDR3 region has 14 residues. Germline V gene lookup returns CDR1 SGHNT and CDR2 YENEEA. CDR3 DNA sequence: TGTGCCAGCAGCTTAACGGGGGTCTTGTACGAGCAGTACTTC. This translates into CASSLTGVLYEQYF.

This clone has more than one count but fewer than ten. The chain uses TRBV25-1 and TRBJ2-1, with TRBD2 as a possible D gene (5 bases). Germline V CDR1 and CDR2: MGHDK, SYGVNS. Trimming removed 3 bases at V and 0 bases at J, with 9 bases between. CDR3 length equals 15 residues. The CDR3 bases are TGTGCCAGCAGTGACACTAGTATCTCCTACAATGAGCAGTTCTTC. The encoded protein is CASSDTSISYNEQFF. The full variable domain, its missing parts supplied by reference TRBV25-1 and TRBJ2-1, is EADIYQTPRYLVIGTGKKITLECSQTMGHDKMYWYQQDPGMELHLIHYSYGVNSTEKGDLSSESTVSRIRTEHFPLTLESARPSHTSQYLCASSDTSISYNEQFFGPGTRLTVL.

Within the sample, this clone is medium-sized. This chain joins TRBV6-5 and TRBJ2-2; D call uncertain. This CDR3 region has 13 residues. V was shortened by 6 bases and J by 3 bases, with 8 bases between the two germline ends. The germline V gene encodes CDR1 MNHEY and CDR2 SVGAGI. CDR3 protein: CASSIRYTGELFF. CDR3 sequence (DNA): TGTGCCAGCAGCATACGGTACACCGGGGAGCTGTTTTTT.

The V call is TRBV7-8, the J call TRBJ2-3, with TRBD2 matching 8 bases. After removal of 4 bases from V and 4 bases from J, the junction contained 4 bases not matched to a gene. Germline values: CDR1 SGHVS, CDR2 FQNEAQ. The CDR3 spans 14 residues. CDR3 residues: CASSSLTSADTQYF. The CDR3 region has the DNA TGTGCCAGCAGCTCCCTGACTAGCGCAGATACGCAGTATTTT.

This clone was counted a few times. The chain has TRBV7-6 and TRBJ2-7, with D possibly TRBD2 on 6 matching bases. The CDR3 consists of 15 residues. The germline V gene has CDR1 SGHVS and CDR2 FNYEAQ. V was cut by 6 bases and J by 7 bases, with 22 bases left in between. The DNA for the CDR3 is TGTGCCAGCAGGCACCGCGGGGTCCTCTTCTGTGAGCAGTACTTC. Translating gives CASRHRGVLFCEQYF.

The chain carries TRBV6-1 and TRBJ1-6; D ambiguous. Germline CDR1 reads MNHNS; CDR2 reads SASEGT. V lost 2 bases to trimming and J lost 7 bases, with 6 bases between them. The CDR3 covers 13 residues. In DNA, the CDR3 is TGTGCCAGCAGTGAACAGGCAAATTCACCCCTCCACTTT. Residues: CASSEQANSPLHF.